The 3 T cell receptor beta chains in this list originate from one sample, sequenced in a study of T cells after yellow fever vaccination. TCRdb re-called the 5' RACE reads through MiXCR, storing one row per CDR3 protein. The sample contains some 340,000 distinct CDR3 sequences, roughly 10% of which appear only once. The sample was CD4+ T cells sorted from PBMCs, taken 45 days after the yellow fever booster vaccination. The receptor source for this set is a man younger than 30 who received the YFV17D yellow fever vaccine.

This clonotype was seen repeatedly, ten times or more. The rearrangement links TRBV7-9 to TRBJ2-7; TRBD1 agrees at 7 bases. The V gene end was trimmed by 3 bases and the J gene end by 3 bases; junction bases not matched to a gene: 8. Germline CDR1 is SEHNR and CDR2 is FQNEAQ (reference sequence). This CDR3 is built from 15 residues. CDR3 loop: CASSFRDSVYYEQYF. The CDR3 DNA follows: TGTGCCAGCAGCTTCCGGGACAGCGTCTACTACGAGCAGTACTTC.

V gene TRBV11-1 combines with J gene TRBJ1-2, with 8 bases aligning to TRBD1. CDR3 size: 15 residues. Germline V gene data show CDR1 as SGHAT and CDR2 as FQDESV (reference sequence). V was pared by 5 bases and J by 4 bases, with 9 bases of the junction left unmatched. The CDR3 loop reads CASSARQGTGYGYTF. As DNA, the CDR3 is TGTGCCAGCAGCGCAAGACAGGGGACAGGCTATGGCTACACCTTC.

This clonotype was seen repeatedly, ten times or more. J is TRBJ2-5 and V is TRBV5-1; D uncertain. V gave up 0 bases and J gave up 5 bases, with 8 bases separating them. The CDR3 length is 13 residues. Germline-derived CDR1 and CDR2 are SGHRS and YFSETQ. The CDR3 coding sequence is TGCGCCAGCAGCTTGGTAATGGAGGAGACCCAGTACTTC. Its protein is CASSLVMEETQYF.